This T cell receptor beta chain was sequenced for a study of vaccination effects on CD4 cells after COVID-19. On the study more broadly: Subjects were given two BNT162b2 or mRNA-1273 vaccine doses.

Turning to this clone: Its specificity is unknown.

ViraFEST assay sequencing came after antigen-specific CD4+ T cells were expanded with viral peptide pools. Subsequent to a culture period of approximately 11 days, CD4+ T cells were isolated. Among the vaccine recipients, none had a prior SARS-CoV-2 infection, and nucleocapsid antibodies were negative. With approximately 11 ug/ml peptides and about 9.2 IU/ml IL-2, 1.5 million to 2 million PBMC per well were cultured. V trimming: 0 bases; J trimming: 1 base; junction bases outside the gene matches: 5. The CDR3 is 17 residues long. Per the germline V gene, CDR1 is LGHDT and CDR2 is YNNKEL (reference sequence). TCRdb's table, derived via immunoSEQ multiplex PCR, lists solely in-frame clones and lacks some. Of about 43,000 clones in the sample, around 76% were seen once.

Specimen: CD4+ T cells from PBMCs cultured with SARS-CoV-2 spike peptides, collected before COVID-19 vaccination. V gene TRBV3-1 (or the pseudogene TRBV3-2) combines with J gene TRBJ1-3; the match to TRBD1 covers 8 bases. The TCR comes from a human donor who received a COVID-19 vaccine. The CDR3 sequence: CASSQDPNRGSGNTIYF. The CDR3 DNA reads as TGTGCCAGCAGCCAAGATCCTAACAGGGGGTCTGGAAACACCATATATTTT.